This TCR beta chain was obtained from a study of Ad26.COV2.S vaccination and SARS-CoV-2 variants. Looking at the study overall: Donor was one of the participants in the Ad26.COV2.S arm of the COV1001 trial.

This clone was observed once. Treatment: around 19 received Ad26.COV2.S at low or high dose, single or two shots; 5 received placebo; per-sample allocation not given. Sampling occurred on day 63 after the first vaccine or placebo injection. Sequencing was performed with immunoSEQ multiplex PCR; in TCRdb, only in-frame clones are kept and a portion is missing. The sample includes fewer than 300,000 clones, approximately 89% of them seen just once. From germline, CDR1 is SGDLS and CDR2 YYNGEE. V shed 4 bases and J shed 4 bases, with 12 bases lying between them. CDR3 length equals 13 residues. The chain recombines TRBV9 with TRBJ2-7; D may be TRBD1 or TRBD2 (5 bases each). Specimen: peripheral blood, collected in a trial of Ad26.COV2.S vaccine versus placebo. The source of this sequence is a person aged 18-60 years who received the Ad26.COV2.S COVID-19 vaccine or a placebo. CDR3 sequence (DNA): TGTGCCAGCAGCCCGAGGGACGGATACGAGCAGTACTTC. The encoded protein is CASSPRDGYEQYF. The full variable domain, completed using reference TRBV9 and TRBJ2-7, is DSGVTQTPKHLITATGQRVTLRCSPRSGDLSVYWYQQSLDQGLQFLIQYYNGEERAKGNILERFSAQQFPDLHSELNLSSLELGDSALYFCASSPRDGYEQYFGPGTRLTVT.